This T cell receptor beta chain was identified in a study of graft-versus-host responses after intestinal transplantation. Profiling relied on immunoSEQ multiplex PCR, and the TCRdb table lists in-frame clones only, not all of them. Among tens of thousands of clones listed, 85% to 95% were seen once. Notes on the study in general: Peak circulating GvH clone levels were associated with early post-transplant HvG declines. Recipient marrow contained GvH clones, some of which appeared first in ileum or blood.

V lost 2 bases, J lost 4 bases, and 16 bases stayed unmatched. The CDR3 runs 18 residues. Germline-derived CDR1 and CDR2 are KGHSH and LQKENI. This clone occurred once. As yet, its antigen is unknown. J is TRBJ1-2 and V is TRBV18, with 7 bases lining up with TRBD1. The sample was unstimulated CD8+ T cells sorted from spleen or lymph node cells, taken before intestinal transplant. The clonotype was recovered from a human donor who received an intestinal transplant. The CDR3 spells CASSPYARWDWDSYGYTF. The CDR3, as DNA: TGTGCCAGCTCACCATACGCGCGGTGGGACTGGGACAGCTATGGCTACACCTTC.